Listed below are T cell receptor beta chains from one sample, sequenced in a study of T cell repertoires in cytomegalovirus infection. TCRdb reanalysed the reads using MiXCR and keeps one entry per CDR3 protein. The sample consists of 680,000 or so distinct CDR3 sequences, 35% to 40% of them appearing once. Specimen: PBMCs. The origin of the receptors is a human donor in good health (CMV status not recorded). Some clones in this sample may be carry-over from other donors' samples. Each CDR3 is given with its conserved first and last residue. The D gene is left open where the match is weak. Expanded clones get a size class; other rows say once, few or many, or leave the size out.

CDR3 DNA	CDR3 protein	clone size	J gene	D gene	V gene
TGTGCCAGCAGCTCCACCCGACTGCACGCTAGCACAGATACGCAGTATTTT	CASSSTRLHASTDTQYF	few	TRBJ2-3	-	TRBV7-9
TGTGCCAGTCACAGGGTTCAAAACATTCAGTACTTC	CASHRVQNIQYF	-	TRBJ2-4	-	TRBV28
TGTGCCAGCAGCCCTAACACAGCGGGATTACGGGAGACCCAGTACTTC	CASSPNTAGLRETQYF	-	TRBJ2-5	TRBD2	TRBV7-2
TGTGCCAGCAGTTACGACGTGGGAGCGTACAATGAGCAGTTCTTC	CASSYDVGAYNEQFF	many	TRBJ2-1	-	TRBV6-6
TGTGCCAGCAGCTTGAAGGGACAGCACTATGGCTACACCTTC	CASSLKGQHYGYTF	few	TRBJ1-2	TRBD1	TRBV11-3
TGTGCCAGCAGCGCCCCGCGACTAGCGGGGAACAATGAGCAGTTCTTC	CASSAPRLAGNNEQFF	-	TRBJ2-1	TRBD2	TRBV7-6
TGTGCCAGCAGTTTATTTGCCGGGGAAGATGGCTACACCTTC	CASSLFAGEDGYTF	-	TRBJ1-2	-	TRBV28
TGTGCCAGCAGTTCGTTCAGGGCCCTGGGACGAGGGAGTGAGCAGTTCTTC	CASSSFRALGRGSEQFF	few	TRBJ2-1	-	TRBV12-3/TRBV12-4
TGCAGTGCTGAGGGAGGTTGGGGGACCAGGGTGGAGACCCAGTACTTC	CSAEGGWGTRVETQYF	-	TRBJ2-5	-	TRBV20-1
TGCGCCAGCAGCTTGGGGCTGGCGGAGGAAGCTTTCTTT	CASSLGLAEEAFF	few	TRBJ1-1	-	TRBV5-1
TGTGCCAGTAGTACCTTGGACGGGAGATCTCAGCCCCAGCATTTT	CASSTLDGRSQPQHF	-	TRBJ1-5	-	TRBV19
TGCGCCAGCAGCCAAACCGGGGTGGACTATGGCTACACCTTC	CASSQTGVDYGYTF	few	TRBJ1-2	-	TRBV4-1
TGTGCCAGCAGTGAAGGGGCAGGGAGAGAAGAGACCCAGTACTTC	CASSEGAGREETQYF	few	TRBJ2-5	-	TRBV2
TGTGCCAGCAGCTTGGTGGGGGACCCGAACACCGGGGAGCTGTTTTTT	CASSLVGDPNTGELFF	few	TRBJ2-2	-	TRBV5-5
TGCAGTGCTAGAGAACCAGTCACGCAGTATTTT	CSAREPVTQYF	-	TRBJ2-3	-	TRBV20-1
TGTGCCAGCAGGTTATTACAGGGGGGTCAGCCCCAGCATTTT	CASRLLQGGQPQHF	-	TRBJ1-5	TRBD1	TRBV6-2/TRBV6-3
TGTGCCAGCAGCCCCTCTAGTGAGGGCTACACCTTC	CASSPSSEGYTF	-	TRBJ1-2	-	TRBV7-2
TGTGCCAGCAGCCCCCCTCTGGACGCAGGGTCCCCTAACGTCCTGACTTTC	CASSPPLDAGSPNVLTF	few	TRBJ2-6	-	TRBV7-6
TGTGCCAGCAGCCACGGGGGCTCACCCCTCCACTTT	CASSHGGSPLHF	-	TRBJ1-6	-	TRBV7-9
TGTGCCAGCAGCCTGGACAGGGGGCTTAGGCCCCAGCATTTT	CASSLDRGLRPQHF	many	TRBJ1-5	TRBD1	TRBV7-2
TGTGCCAGCAGTCAACTAGGATCTAGCACAGATACGCAGTATTTT	CASSQLGSSTDTQYF	few	TRBJ2-3	-	TRBV6-8
TGCAGCGTTGAAAAGGGGGACGGGAACTATGGCTACACCTTC	CSVEKGDGNYGYTF	few	TRBJ1-2	-	TRBV29-1
TGTGCCAGCAGCTCTGGCTCAGGGGCGGGGGCAGATACGCAGTATTTT	CASSSGSGAGADTQYF	few	TRBJ2-3	-	TRBV5-4
TGTGCCAGCAGCTTAGGTATTTTGACAGGTTATGGCTACACCTTC	CASSLGILTGYGYTF	-	TRBJ1-2	-	TRBV7-6
TGTGCCAGCAGCTTCCCCTTCCGGGGGGAAACTAGCACAGATACGCAGTATTTT	CASSFPFRGETSTDTQYF	many	TRBJ2-3	TRBD2	TRBV7-2
TGCGCCAGCAGCTTGCGAACTAGCGGGACCTACGAGCAGTACTTC	CASSLRTSGTYEQYF	-	TRBJ2-7	TRBD2	TRBV5-1
TGTGCCTGGGGTTCGATTAGACAGCTTGAAGCTTTCTTT	CAWGSIRQLEAFF	-	TRBJ1-1	-	TRBV30
TGTGCCAGCAGCCAAGATTTTACGGTGAGGGACACTGAAGCTTTCTTT	CASSQDFTVRDTEAFF	-	TRBJ1-1	-	TRBV4-2
TGTGCCAGCAGTTTTTGGACAGGGATGATGGATGGCTACACCTTC	CASSFWTGMMDGYTF	-	TRBJ1-2	TRBD1	TRBV12-3/TRBV12-4
TGTGCCAGCAGTTACCCCCCTATCCAAGAGACCCAGTACTTC	CASSYPPIQETQYF	-	TRBJ2-5	-	TRBV6-6
TGTGCCAGCAGTTTACAAGACGTTCGCAATCAGCCCCAGCATTTT	CASSLQDVRNQPQHF	-	TRBJ1-5	-	TRBV28
TGTGCCAGCAGCGTAGGGACTAGCGGACCACAAGAGACCCAGTACTTC	CASSVGTSGPQETQYF	few	TRBJ2-5	TRBD2	TRBV7-2
TGTGCCAGCAGCTTAGATGGGGACAATGAGCAGTTCTTC	CASSLDGDNEQFF	many	TRBJ2-1	-	TRBV7-2
TGTGCCAGCAGCACCGCGGCTGCGGGGGCCAACGTCCTGACTTTC	CASSTAAAGANVLTF	many	TRBJ2-6	-	TRBV7-2
TGTGCCAGCAGTTTAAGGGGAAAGAGGAATGGCTACACCTTC	CASSLRGKRNGYTF	-	TRBJ1-2	-	TRBV27
TGTGCCAGCAGATCCTGGGAGGGAGGTAATGAAAAACTGTTTTTT	CASRSWEGGNEKLFF	many	TRBJ1-4	-	TRBV6-5
TGTGCCAGCAGTGGCGGATCCGACAGGGGGCGAGACACCGGGGAGCTGTTTTTT	CASSGGSDRGRDTGELFF	few	TRBJ2-2	TRBD1	TRBV2
TGTGCCAGCAGTGAAGGCCCACCTATTGAGCAGTTCTTC	CASSEGPPIEQFF	few	TRBJ2-1	-	TRBV6-1
TGTGCCAGCAGTTTCAGGGTGGAGACCCAGTACTTC	CASSFRVETQYF	few	TRBJ2-5	-	TRBV28
TGTGCCAGCAGCTCCCCACCTATGTTAGCGGGAGCCGCCTACGAGCAGTACTTC	CASSSPPMLAGAAYEQYF	-	TRBJ2-7	TRBD2	TRBV7-9
TGTGCCAGTACTATTCAGGGACAGGGGTTTCAGCCCCAGCATTTT	CASTIQGQGFQPQHF	-	TRBJ1-5	TRBD1	TRBV19
TGCAGTGCTAGAGCAGCGACAGCTACCAATGAGCAGTTCTTC	CSARAATATNEQFF	-	TRBJ2-1	-	TRBV20-1
TGTGCCAGCAGCTTAAAGGGAGGGGTGGATACGCAGTATTTT	CASSLKGGVDTQYF	-	TRBJ2-3	TRBD2	TRBV11-3
TGTGCCACCAGCAGAGACCCTCGACCGGAGAAGACCCAGTACTTC	CATSRDPRPEKTQYF	-	TRBJ2-5	-	TRBV15
TGTGCCAGCAGCCTCAGCGGGAGTCTGAGTGAGCAGTTCTTC	CASSLSGSLSEQFF	few	TRBJ2-1	TRBD2	TRBV7-2
TGCAGTGCTAGAGGGCAACGGGCGCGGTCCTACGAGCAGTACTTC	CSARGQRARSYEQYF	few	TRBJ2-7	-	TRBV20-1
TGTGCCAGCAGTACGACCAAATTCCTGGGCAATGAGCAGTTCTTC	CASSTTKFLGNEQFF	-	TRBJ2-1	-	TRBV28
TGTGCCAGCAGCCCGGTCGCCCGGGTACTCTACGAGCAGTACTTC	CASSPVARVLYEQYF	-	TRBJ2-7	-	TRBV6-5